A selection of T cell receptor beta chains follows, all from one sample in a study of identical twins. TCRdb reprocessed the 5' RACE reads with MiXCR, giving one entry per CDR3 protein. Among more than 1.5 million distinct CDR3 sequences listed, under 35% were seen once. The sequenced material came from cord blood. The receptors shown here come from a newborn girl in good health. Each CDR3 is given with its conserved first and last residue. D genes are given only for firm matches. Size is stated for part of the rows, as once, few or many counts, or as a class when the clone is expanded.

size,D,V,J,DNA,CDR3
NA,TRBD2,TRBV28,TRBJ2-7,TGTGCCAGCAGAAGCGGGAGCTTCTACGAGCAGTACTTC,CASRSGSFYEQYF
many,NA,TRBV7-9,TRBJ2-7,TGTGCCAGCAGCTTAGCGGGGGCCGGCTACGAGCAGTACTTC,CASSLAGAGYEQYF
NA,TRBD1,TRBV14,TRBJ1-6,TGTGCCAGCAGCACAGGGGGAAGCTCCTATAATTCACCCCTCCACTTT,CASSTGGSSYNSPLHF
NA,TRBD2,TRBV20-1,TRBJ2-7,TGCAGTGCTAGAGGCGGGAGGGCCTGGAACGAGCAGTACTTC,CSARGGRAWNEQYF
NA,NA,TRBV20-1,TRBJ2-7,TGCAGTGCTAGAGATATCGGCAGCGACCCCCATCACGAGCAGTACTTC,CSARDIGSDPHHEQYF
NA,TRBD1,TRBV15,TRBJ1-1,TGTGCCACCAGCCCCTGGGACAGGGAAGACACTGAAGCTTTCTTT,CATSPWDREDTEAFF
once,NA,TRBV27,TRBJ1-1,TGTGCCAGCAGTCTGTTTAATTCAGGGTCGACTGGAGCTTTCTTT,CASSLFNSGSTGAFF
NA,TRBD2,TRBV3-1,TRBJ2-7,TGTGCCAGCAGCCAACCAAGGACTAGCGGCTACGAGCAGTACTTC,CASSQPRTSGYEQYF
NA,TRBD1,TRBV20-1,TRBJ1-1,TGCAGTGCTAACACCAATACAGGGGGGGTTGCTTTCTTT,CSANTNTGGVAFF
many,NA,TRBV20-1,TRBJ2-3,TGCACCCCGCTGCCATTCGGGACAGATACGCAGTATTTT,CTPLPFGTDTQYF
NA,NA,TRBV6-1,TRBJ1-2,TGTGCCAGCAGTGGGGCAGCGCCTTCTAACTATGGCTACACCTTC,CASSGAAPSNYGYTF
NA,NA,TRBV20-1,TRBJ2-4,TGCAGTGCTAGTAAGGACACCGGAAACATTCAGTACTTC,CSASKDTGNIQYF
NA,NA,TRBV4-1,TRBJ2-5,TGCGCCAGCAGCCTACTGGGATACCAAGAGACCCAGTACTTC,CASSLLGYQETQYF
many,NA,TRBV7-2,TRBJ2-4,TGTGCCAGCAGCTCGGGACTTAAGGACATTCAGTACTTC,CASSSGLKDIQYF
few,NA,TRBV4-2,TRBJ2-7,TGTGCCAGCAGCCAAGTTCTAACAGCCTACGAGCAGTACTTC,CASSQVLTAYEQYF
NA,NA,TRBV6-1,TRBJ1-1,TGTGCCAGCAGTGAAGCTCGGTCGTCAGGGAACACTGAAGCTTTCTTT,CASSEARSSGNTEAFF
few,NA,TRBV3-1,TRBJ2-7,TGTGCCAGCAGTCGGAGGGGATACAATGAGCAGTACTTC,CASSRRGYNEQYF
many,NA,TRBV29-1,TRBJ1-2,TGCAGCGTTGGAGGGCTCTATGGCTACACCTTC,CSVGGLYGYTF
NA,TRBD2,TRBV20-1,TRBJ2-7,TGCAGTGCTAGAGAGGAGGGGCTAGCGGGGACTTACGAGCAGTACTTC,CSAREEGLAGTYEQYF
few,NA,TRBV27,TRBJ2-4,TGTGCCAGCAGTTTAAGGGTAACCGGGAGCAAAGCCAAAAACATTCAGTACTTC,CASSLRVTGSKAKNIQYF
NA,TRBD2,TRBV12-3/TRBV12-4,TRBJ2-3,TGTGCCAGCAGTTTAAGCGGGAGCGGTTCAGATACGCAGTATTTT,CASSLSGSGSDTQYF
NA,TRBD2,TRBV28,TRBJ2-7,TGTGCCACCCTAGCGGGAGGACCCTACGAGCAGTACTTC,CATLAGGPYEQYF
NA,NA,TRBV5-1,TRBJ1-1,TGCGCCAGCAGCGGGATGACAGCTAACACTGAAGCTTTCTTT,CASSGMTANTEAFF
many,NA,TRBV5-1,TRBJ2-1,TGTGCCAGCAGTCTCGAGACAGTTTACAATGAGCAGTTCTTC,CASSLETVYNEQFF
many,TRBD1,TRBV20-1,TRBJ2-5,TGCAGTGCTTTACAGGGGAAATATGGAGAGACCCAGTACTTC,CSALQGKYGETQYF
NA,TRBD1,TRBV7-2,TRBJ2-7,TGTGCCAGCAGCGCCGGACAGGCCAGACCTTACGAGCAGTACTTC,CASSAGQARPYEQYF
few,TRBD2,TRBV29-1,TRBJ2-3,TGCAGCGTTGGTGAGGGAGGGAGCACAGATACGCAGTATTTT,CSVGEGGSTDTQYF
few,TRBD2,TRBV20-1,TRBJ2-7,TGCAGTGTCCAACCTTGGACTAGCGGGATGATCGAGCAGTACTTC,CSVQPWTSGMIEQYF
NA,NA,TRBV2,TRBJ2-5,TGTGCCAGCTCCATAGGTGGGGTAGAGGAGACCCAGTACTTC,CASSIGGVEETQYF
NA,TRBD2,TRBV28,TRBJ2-3,TGTGCCAGCAGCTCACTTTGGGGACTAGGGAGCACAGATACGCAGTATTTT,CASSSLWGLGSTDTQYF
few,TRBD2,TRBV4-2,TRBJ2-1,TGTGCCAGCAGCCAAGATCTGACTAGCGGGAGACATGAGCAGTTCTTC,CASSQDLTSGRHEQFF
NA,NA,TRBV20-1,TRBJ1-4,TGCAGTGCTAGCCCTAGACAGTTCCGGGATGAAAAACTGTTTTTT,CSASPRQFRDEKLFF
NA,TRBD1,TRBV18,TRBJ2-3,TGTGCCAGCTCACCTCCCGGGACAGGGGGCGATACGCAGTATTTT,CASSPPGTGGDTQYF
few,TRBD1,TRBV18,TRBJ2-7,TGTGCCAGCTCACCGACAGGGATCCACGAGCAGTACTTC,CASSPTGIHEQYF
NA,TRBD1,TRBV6-5,TRBJ1-4,TGTGCCAGCAGGCGACAGGGGTCAACTAATGAAAAACTGTTTTTT,CASRRQGSTNEKLFF
many,TRBD2,TRBV28,TRBJ2-3,TGTGCCAGCACTCTAGCGGCTAGCGGTGCTAATACGCAGTATTTT,CASTLAASGANTQYF
NA,NA,TRBV11-2,TRBJ2-1,TGTGCCAGCAGCCCGAGGGATGCTAACCTTCGCAATGAGCAGTTCTTC,CASSPRDANLRNEQFF
NA,TRBD1,TRBV6-6,TRBJ1-2,TGTGTCAGCAGTTACAACAGGGGGGGTGGCTACACCTTC,CVSSYNRGGGYTF
few,NA,TRBV7-2,TRBJ2-3,TGTGCCAGCAGCTTAGCGGTTACCACAGATACGCAGTATTTT,CASSLAVTTDTQYF
NA,NA,TRBV10-3,TRBJ2-1,TGTGCCATCAGTGAGTATTGGGGAAACAATGAGCAGTTCTTC,CAISEYWGNNEQFF